The 30 T cell receptor beta chains presented below share a single source sample, sequenced in a study of cytomegalovirus exposure and HLA in healthy donors. The primer mix had 60 Vbeta and 13 Jbeta primers. Repertoires were generated with immunoSEQ multiplex PCR, while TCRdb's copy carries only in-frame clones and drops some. Among 150,000 to 170,000 clones listed, about 70% were seen once. Sequences were obtained from PBMCs. All receptors derive from a man between 18 and 29 years old in good health and CMV-seronegative.

This clone was found a few times. The chain recombines TRBV11-1 with TRBJ1-1, with 7 bases fitting TRBD1. The V and J ends lost 2 bases and 2 bases, in that order; junction bases with no gene match: 2. Per the germline V gene, CDR1 is SGHAT and CDR2 is FQDESV (reference sequence). The CDR3 consists of 14 residues. The CDR3 DNA sequence: TGTGCCAGCAGCTTATGGGACAGTAACACTGAAGCTTTCTTT. Its translation is CASSLWDSNTEAFF.

This chain links TRBV30 with TRBJ1-3, with D unclear. This CDR3 spans 12 amino acids. Germline V CDR1 and CDR2: GTSNPN, SVGIG (reference sequence). V was shortened by 4 bases and J by 7 bases, with 11 bases between the two germline ends. DNA of the CDR3: TGTGCCTGGATCGGTGACATCAACACCATATATTTT. Encoded protein: CAWIGDINTIYF.

The sample holds a few counts of this clone. The J gene is TRBJ1-2, the V gene TRBV20-1; no definite D call. The CDR3 extends over 11 amino acids. Trimming left V 7 bases short and J 2 bases short, with 8 bases between. From germline, CDR1 is DFQATT and CDR2 SNEGSKA (reference sequence). The CDR3 DNA follows: TGCAGTGTCGGTAGCAACTATGGCTACACCTTC. It is translated as CSVGSNYGYTF.

The chain links TRBV5-5 to TRBJ2-7; 7 bases are shared with TRBD1. The length of the CDR3 is 16 residues. Germline V gene lookup returns CDR1 SGHKS and CDR2 YYEKEE (reference sequence). Trimming at V came to 1 base and at J to 3 bases, leaving 10 bases not matched to a gene. The CDR3 spells CASSLIPTGVGYEQYF. In nucleotides, the CDR3 is TGTGCCAGCAGCTTGATCCCCACAGGGGTGGGCTACGAGCAGTACTTC.

This clone was seen a single time. Other DNA sequences in the sample encode the same CDR3. The chain links TRBV5-5 to TRBJ1-5; 9 nucleotides agree with TRBD1. Trimming cost V 4 bases and J 0 bases; bases outside gene matches: 2. This CDR3 has 15 residues. The germline V gene has CDR1 SGHKS and CDR2 YYEKEE (reference sequence). The CDR3 reads CASSRTGDSNQPQHF. The DNA for the CDR3 is TGTGCCAGCAGCAGGACAGGGGATAGCAATCAGCCCCAGCATTTT.

The J gene is TRBJ2-7, the V gene TRBV21-1; the D call of TRBD1 is as the table states it, not checked on the DNA. TRBV21-1 is a pseudogene. The length of the CDR3 is 11 residues. CDR3 nucleotide sequence: TGTGCCAGGGACAGGGGTTACGAGCAGTACGTC. Amino acids: CARDRGYEQYV.

This clone turned up a few times. The chain joins TRBV18 to TRBJ2-2; a possible D gene is TRBD1 (8 bases). CDR1 is KGHSH and CDR2 is LQKENI in the germline V gene. Between the trimmed V and J ends, which lost 4 bases and 3 bases, there was a span of 15 bases. The CDR3 has 16 residues. Here the CDR3 reads CASSQRTGRDTGELFF. For the CDR3, the DNA is TGTGCCAGCTCACAACGGACAGGGAGGGACACCGGGGAGCTGTTTTTT.

This chain connects TRBV6-6 to TRBJ2-5; 9 bases line up with TRBD1. The V gene's germline CDR1 is MNHNY and CDR2 SVGAGI (reference sequence). This CDR3 comprises 15 residues. The V segment lost 6 bases and the J segment 2 bases; nucleotides outside the gene matches: 7. Written as DNA, the CDR3 is TGTGCCAGCAGAGATACAGGGGGCCGGCAAGAGACCCAGTACTTC. This gives the protein CASRDTGGRQETQYF.

V gene TRBV27 combines with J gene TRBJ1-6; TRBD1 matches at 10 bases. J was trimmed by 7 bases and V by 3 bases; bases with no gene match: 9. Per the germline V gene, CDR1 is MNHEY and CDR2 is SMNVEV (reference sequence). The CDR3 sequence is 17 residues long. CDR3 nucleotide sequence: TGTGCCAGCAGTTTCCTTGGGACAGGGGTTGAAAATTCACCCCTCCACTTT. It codes for CASSFLGTGVENSPLHF.

The chain uses TRBV25-1 and TRBJ1-2; 11 bases are shared with TRBD1. CDR3 length equals 16 residues. J was trimmed by 4 bases and V by 9 bases; bases with no gene match: 13. CDR1 is MGHDK and CDR2 is SYGVNS in the germline V gene. The CDR3 DNA sequence: TGTGCCAGTGTTGGGACAGGGGGTGTGGGAGGCTATGGCTACACCTTC. Amino acid sequence: CASVGTGGVGGYGYTF.

There are a few counts of this clone. This rearrangement joins TRBV5-4 to TRBJ2-2; D is possibly TRBD2 (5 bases). The V end was cut by 2 bases, the J end by 7 bases, with 9 bases between. The CDR3 runs 13 residues. Germline V gives CDR1 SGHNT, CDR2 YYREEE (reference sequence). The CDR3 coding sequence is TGTGCCAGCAGCTTTAACCGGGGCGGGGAGCTGTTTTTT. Its protein is CASSFNRGGELFF.

This clone was detected a few times. The CDR3 nucleotides read TGCGCCAGCAGCTTCCGCGGGGATGGTGGTGAAAAACTGTTTTTT. Protein product: CASSFRGDGGEKLFF. The chain links TRBV5-1 to TRBJ1-4, with unresolved D. The germline V gene encodes CDR1 SGHRS and CDR2 YFSETQ. V was shortened by 2 bases and J by 7 bases, with 15 bases between the two germline ends. The CDR3 runs to 15 residues.

This sequence joins TRBV7-7 and TRBJ2-1, with D possibly TRBD2 on 5 matching bases. Looked up from germline, CDR1 is SSHAT and CDR2 is FNYEAQ (reference sequence). V lost 0 bases and J 10 bases, leaving 10 bases between the germline ends. The CDR3 contains 13 residues. The CDR3 protein is CASSLAPGGEQFF. For the CDR3, the DNA is TGTGCCAGCAGCTTAGCGCCTGGCGGGGAGCAGTTCTTC. Full variable domain (missing parts from reference TRBV7-7 and TRBJ2-1): GAGVSQSPRYKVTKRGQDVTLRCDPISSHATLYWYQQALGQGPEFLTYFNYEAQPDKSGLPSDRFSAERPEGSISTLTIQRTEQRDSAMYRCASSLAPGGEQFFGPGTRLTVL.

The genes are TRBV6-1 and TRBJ1-6; D might be TRBD1 (6 bases). The CDR3 loop spans 16 amino acids. The V end lost 3 bases, the J end lost 3 bases, and 12 bases lay between the germline ends. Germline-derived CDR1 and CDR2 are MNHNS and SASEGT. CDR3 residues: CASSERGGLYNSPLHF. The CDR3 nucleotides are TGTGCCAGCAGTGAGAGGGGGGGACTCTATAATTCACCCCTCCACTTT.

This clone came up a few times. This CDR3 reads CASAGLAGGTNTDTQYF. In nucleotides, the CDR3 is TGTGCCAGCGCCGGACTAGCGGGGGGAACTAACACAGATACGCAGTATTTT. The V call is TRBV27, the J call TRBJ2-3, with TRBD2 matching over 14 bases. The CDR3 contains 17 residues. Germline lookup yields CDR1 MNHEY and CDR2 SMNVEV (reference sequence). J gave up 2 bases and V 8 bases, and 9 bases lay outside the gene matches.

This clone appeared a few times. The chain recombines TRBV1 with TRBJ1-6. TRBV1 is noted as a pseudogene. The CDR3 loop spans 18 amino acids. DNA of the CDR3: TGCACCAGCAGCCAAGATGGGGGAGGGGAAGATTTCAATTCACCCCTCCACTTT. It encodes CTSSQDGGGEDFNSPLHF.

The chain employs TRBV19 and TRBJ2-7, with D maybe TRBD1 (5 bases). This CDR3 spans 13 amino acids. From germline, CDR1 is LNHDA and CDR2 SQIVND (reference sequence). Trimming removed 3 bases at V and 5 bases at J, with 11 bases between. DNA of the CDR3: TGTGCCAGTAGTATCCAGGGAATGGACGAGCAGTACTTC. The encoded protein is CASSIQGMDEQYF. The full variable domain, in which reference TRBV19 and TRBJ2-7 provide the parts outside the CDR3, is DGGITQSPKYLFRKEGQNVTLSCEQNLNHDAMYWYRQDPGQGLRLIYYSQIVNDFQKGDIAEGYSVSREKKESFPLTVTSAQKNPTAFYLCASSIQGMDEQYFGPGTRLTVT.

The V gene is TRBV5-1, the J gene TRBJ1-1; 10 bases fit TRBD1. The CDR3 loop spans 15 amino acids. CDR1 is SGHRS, CDR2 YFSETQ, per germline. Unmatched junction bases numbered 4, after V lost 1 base and J lost 4 bases. The CDR3 nucleotides are TGCGCCAGCAGCTTGCTGGGACAGGGGAGCACTGAAGCTTTCTTT. This encodes CASSLLGQGSTEAFF.

The genes are TRBV4-2 and TRBJ1-6, with 7 bases lining up with TRBD1. CDR1 LGHNA and CDR2 YNFKEQ come from the germline V gene. V trimming: 0 bases; J trimming: 9 bases; junction bases outside the gene matches: 11. There are 17 residues in the CDR3. The CDR3 loop reads CASSQDRGWTGLSPLHF. CDR3 DNA: TGTGCCAGCAGCCAAGATCGGGGATGGACAGGACTTTCACCCCTCCACTTT.

The rearrangement joins TRBV5-1 to TRBJ2-5, with D uncertain. Per germline, CDR1 SGHRS and CDR2 YFSETQ. The CDR3 covers 15 residues. Trimming shortened V by 0 bases and J by 1 base, and 10 bases separated the two germline ends. The CDR3 loop reads CASSLGSQVQETQYF. The CDR3 DNA follows: TGCGCCAGCAGCTTGGGTAGCCAAGTCCAAGAGACCCAGTACTTC.

This chain links TRBV2 with TRBJ2-5, with 8 nucleotides matching TRBD2. The V segment lost 3 bases and the J segment 1 base; nucleotides outside the gene matches: 7. Germline CDR1 reads SNHLY; CDR2 reads FYNNEI. CDR3 length equals 16 residues. The CDR3 is CASSDWDAGGQETQYF. In nucleotides, the CDR3 is TGTGCCAGCAGTGATTGGGACGCGGGGGGCCAAGAGACCCAGTACTTC. The full variable domain, its missing parts supplied by reference TRBV2 and TRBJ2-5, is EPEVTQTPSHQVTQMGQEVILRCVPISNHLYFYWYRQILGQKVEFLVSFYNNEISEKSEIFDDQFSVERPDGSNFTLKIRSTKLEDSAMYFCASSDWDAGGQETQYFGPGTRLLVL.

This rearrangement joins TRBV6-1 to TRBJ1-5; D call uncertain. CDR1 and CDR2 from the germline V gene are MNHNS and SASEGT. The CDR3 is 18 amino acids. V was clipped by 2 bases and J by 1 base, with 18 bases between them. Here the CDR3 reads CASSESRRFPGSNQPQHF. Written as DNA, the CDR3 is TGTGCCAGCAGTGAATCCCGCCGTTTTCCCGGGAGCAATCAGCCCCAGCATTTT.

The chain has TRBV19 and TRBJ2-6; the D gene is possibly TRBD1 (5 bases). There are 14 residues in the CDR3. V was trimmed by 3 bases and J by 4 bases, leaving 7 bases between them. The germline gives CDR1 LNHDA, CDR2 SQIVND (reference sequence). The CDR3 nucleotides read TGTGCCAGTAGTATGGGGCTAGGGGCCAACGTCCTGACTTTC. Its protein product is CASSMGLGANVLTF.

The table lists this clone with a few counts. The V and J genes are TRBV19 and TRBJ1-1; weak D call: TRBD1 (5 bases). The CDR3 has 14 residues. Per germline, CDR1 LNHDA and CDR2 SQIVND (reference sequence). Trimming removed 7 bases from V and 7 bases from J, with 19 bases in between. CDR3 sequence: CASTNDLGRNEAFF. In nucleotides, the CDR3 is TGTGCCAGTACGAACGATTTGGGGCGGAATGAAGCTTTCTTT.

V gene TRBV5-8 combines with J gene TRBJ2-7; D ambiguous. The CDR3 consists of 12 residues. The V gene lost 1 base and the J gene lost 5 bases, with 7 bases spanning the gap. Looked up from germline, CDR1 is SGHTS and CDR2 is YDEGEE. The CDR3 region is CASSLTINEQYF. The CDR3 DNA sequence: TGTGCCAGCAGCTTGACTATCAACGAGCAGTACTTC.

In regard to this clone: Other DNA sequences of this sample code for an identical CDR3. The chain is built from TRBV11-3 and TRBJ2-2, with no clear D. The V and J ends lost 0 bases and 7 bases respectively, with 6 bases between them. CDR1 is SGHNT and CDR2 is YENEEA in the germline V gene. This CDR3 region has 13 residues. The CDR3 DNA sequence: TGTGCCAGCAGCTTAGATCCCGGCGGGGAGCTGTTTTTT. Residues: CASSLDPGGELFF.

The chain combines TRBV5-1 with TRBJ1-1; 9 nucleotides agree with TRBD1. CDR1 and CDR2 (germline): SGHRS, YFSETQ. Trimming took 4 bases from V and 2 from J; bases not matched to a gene: 15. The CDR3 is made up of 18 amino acids. The CDR3 nucleotides read TGCGCCAGCAGCAGGGCAACAGGGGGCGGTCCCCTTAACACTGAAGCTTTCTTT. Protein: CASSRATGGGPLNTEAFF.

This clone was seen a single time. CDR3 nucleotide sequence: TGCGCCAGCAGCCAAGGGACAATTGGCACAGATACGCAGTATTTT. Protein: CASSQGTIGTDTQYF. This chain connects TRBV4-1 to TRBJ2-3; maybe TRBD1 (5 bases). V was cut by 1 base and J by 1 base, with 9 bases left in between. CDR1 and CDR2 from the germline V gene are MGHRA and YSYEKL. The CDR3 covers 15 residues.

A remark on this clone: Distinct nucleotide sequences in the sample also encode this CDR3. The rearrangement uses TRBV7-3 and TRBJ2-7, with TRBD1 identical over 9 bases. The CDR3 is 15 residues long. V gave up 4 bases and J gave up 5 bases; unmatched junction bases: 9. Germline V gives CDR1 SGHTA, CDR2 FQGTGA. CDR3 sequence (DNA): TGTGCCAGCAGCTCGTCGGGACAGGGAGGGCACGAGCAGTACTTC. Translation: CASSSSGQGGHEQYF.

This clone was seen a single time. The chain combines TRBV2 with TRBJ2-6; tentative D call: TRBD1 (6 bases). Germline V gives CDR1 SNHLY, CDR2 FYNNEI. Trimming left V 1 base short and J 0 bases short, with 16 bases between. The CDR3 runs 19 residues. DNA of the CDR3: TGTGCCAGCAGTGAAGGGGAACAGGGCCGGAGCTCTGGGGCCAACGTCCTGACTTTC. This sequence encodes CASSEGEQGRSSGANVLTF.